This T cell receptor (beta chain) derives from a study of cytomegalovirus exposure and HLA in healthy donors (dated by TCRdb to the late 2010s). The study in broad terms: An earlier analysis of roughly 570 of the donors reported over 250 Gb of sequence data and around 120 million unique TCR beta sequences obtained from about 179 million T cells. Approximately 300 gigabases of sequencing data and around 80 million unique TCR sequences made up an early release that covered 640 HLA-typed donors. Of the approximately 400 genotyped donors, 75% to 85% were placed in the genetic ancestry cluster associated with self-reported Caucasian donors. The aim of the study was to test whether cataloging public T cell receptors could identify signatures of past pathogen exposure. The T cell repertoires of several hundred subjects were profiled by immunosequencing and related to cytomegalovirus serostatus. A separate validation cohort of roughly 130 different subjects was used in addition to the roughly 670-subject first cohort. To predict cytomegalovirus infection status, the study combined high-throughput TCR immunosequencing, statistical association of individual TCRs with disease status, and machine learning. In a later analysis, previously published TCR beta repertoires from 500 to 750 donors were re-analyzed and high-resolution HLA genotyping was added so that TCR occurrence patterns could be studied. Rather than using new phenotypic data, the later analysis identified candidate immune exposures from TCR beta sequences and from how often those sequences occurred across donors. An earlier analysis of approximately 630 of the donors applied high-throughput TCR beta sequencing to assess whether each TCR beta V gene segment acted as functional or pseudogenic. Donor age, sex, ethnicity and CMV serostatus were compiled together with the repertoire data. A later genetic analysis used genome-wide SNP genotypes for about 65% of the 666 donors, treating that subset as a discovery cohort. Every discovery cohort repertoire had been produced on one sequencing platform. HLA typing covered class I and class II loci at four-digit resolution. The number of typed donors differed by locus: roughly 629-640 for A, B, C, DRB1 and DQB1; approximately 530 for DQA1; 606 for DPA1; and some 430 for DPB1. Because of strong linkage in the cohort, five DR-DQ haplotypes were treated as single units for association and clustering. On average, 235,054 unique TCR beta nucleotide sequences were sequenced per donor among about 400 genotyped donors of the cohort, with roughly 18% of those sequences being non-productive.

The cohort comprised approximately 700 healthy bone marrow donors. At the time of sampling, all cohort members were nominally healthy, though unrecorded immune exposures were likely present. The donor was CMV seronegative and was included in the group of approximately 350 seronegative cohort members. Every donor gave a peripheral blood sample, and the peripheral blood mononuclear cells from that sample were used for TCR beta sequencing. Genomic DNA was extracted from the blood cell samples with the Qiagen DNeasy Blood Extraction Kit. Comment on this clone: Its antigen has not been determined. Per-base qualities were not stored, and no clone one base away is much larger.

Including the terminal cysteine and phenylalanine, the CDR3 comprises 14 residues. Only the CDR3 part of the read is kept: 42 bases, read in frame from the first base. V was cut back by 3 bases and J by 0 bases, leaving a gap of 8 bases between them. CDR1 and CDR2 (KGHSH, LQKENI) derive from the germline V gene. General study outcomes and caveats: A further reported finding was that TCR beta sequences accurately predicted the HLA-A and HLA-B alleles for most subjects in the first cohort. The authors suggested that the approach could potentially be generalized to other disease states and immunological phenotypes. In a later genetic analysis, a missense DCLRE1C variant was associated with V-gene and J-gene trimming of TCR beta chains, and the association was replicated in an independent cohort. A later analysis found that most CMV-associated TCR beta chains appeared HLA-restricted, with HLA associations seemingly driven largely by CMV exposure. The study gave a list of under 200 TCR beta chains associated with cytomegalovirus. Immune exposure information for the cohort was limited to CMV serostatus. Compared with equally common non-associated chains, HLA-associated TCR beta chains in a later analysis were more clonally expanded and had lower generation probabilities. In vitro tests confirmed that three of the cytomegalovirus-associated TCR beta chains recognize cytomegalovirus antigens. Because counts were too low, 15 to 20 rarely observed V segments, including chromosome 9 orphons, were excluded from the earlier analysis of around 640 of the donors. Most TCR sequences were seen in very few donors, while some public TCRs were found in many individuals. In an earlier analysis of around 600 of the donors, most TCR beta V segments were observed in productive rearrangements about 87% or about 30% of the time, broadly matching IMGT annotations. When HLA alleles, especially DR and DQ, strongly co-occurred, TCR associations were difficult to assign to individual alleles. The classifier was reported to diagnose cytomegalovirus status with high specificity and sensitivity in both the original and validation cohorts. Because HLA typing was unavailable for some donors at each locus, only the typed subset was used in association tests. Because the 87-base-pair reads could not distinguish some IMGT-functional V segments, including TRBV6-2 and TRBV6-3, those segments were excluded. Sequencing depth was assumed to be roughly uniform across donors in the presence/absence analyses, though that assumption may not hold. In this cohort, only TCR beta chains were sequenced, and detectable features were limited by the absence of alpha or paired-chain data. Linkage disequilibrium might explain the correlated functional status among segregating V segments, but an unknown experimental factor could not be excluded. In a later genetic analysis, fewer N-insertions in productive TCRs were reported among donors in an Asian-associated ancestry cluster than the roughly 700-donor mean. In a later analysis, several top co-occurrence clusters were reported to appear linked to parvovirus B19, influenza, CMV and Epstein-Barr virus. A group of highly shared sequence variants was considered likely to be a technical artifact of the sequencing pipeline. Specific HLA alleles were associated with 15,000 to 20,000 TCR beta sequences at a false discovery rate of 0.05 in a later analysis. In a later analysis, TCR association rates were found to vary across HLA loci, with the most associated TCRs seen for DRB1 alleles and the fewest for HLA-C alleles.

Receptors were amplified or captured by the immunoSEQ multiplex PCR assay. The multiplex PCR relied on a mix of 60 forward primers for TCR Vbeta segments and 13 reverse primers for TCR Jbeta segments. The CDR3 region of rearranged TCR beta genes was amplified from genomic DNA by a multiplex PCR assay. Amplified TCR beta libraries were sequenced as 87-base-pair reads on the Illumina HiSeq System. Turning to the authors' computational methods: A later analysis counted 65 million to 90 million unique TCR beta chains across the 670 or so repertoires, and around 9.9 million of these chains were shared by at least two donors. A nearest-neighbor algorithm error-corrected the raw reads and collapsed the reads into unique sequences, merging closely related sequences to remove PCR and sequencing errors. Alignment of CDR3 sequences to IMGT reference sequences was used to assign V, D and J gene segments. For a sequence to be retained, a match of at least six nucleotides was required to both a V gene segment and a J gene segment. A rearrangement counted as productive if the CDR3 had no stop codons and remained in frame with V and J, and every other rearrangement counted as non-productive. Following IMGT convention, CDR3 was defined as the stretch from the second conserved V-encoded cysteine up to the conserved J-encoded phenylalanine. In an earlier analysis of around 640 of the donors, sequences lacking an unambiguous match to a single V gene segment were excluded. An earlier analysis of approximately 590 of the donors called V segments functional above 56.7% productive rearrangements and segregating when the between-donor standard deviation exceeded 5%. A statistical classification framework was developed to diagnose cytomegalovirus status using the catalog of TCR beta chain sequences. In a later analysis, TCR nucleotide sequences were compared against IMGT/GENE-DB human TR gene sequences so that V and J genes could be assigned. In a later analysis, CDR3 sequences and most-parsimonious VDJ recombination scenarios were assigned using the TCRdist pipeline. In a later analysis, each TCR beta chain was defined by its CDR3 amino acid sequence together with its V-gene family, and reads lacking a unique V-gene family were excluded. To address suspected cross-contamination and a sequencing artifact, a later analysis removed 550 to 750 highly shared, low-generation-probability nucleotide sequences. In a later analysis, a clonal expansion index was calculated for each public chain from normalized within-repertoire ranks of inferred template counts. In a later analysis, generation probabilities were computed with a VDJ recombination model fitted to out-of-frame rearrangements, and the resulting probabilities were checked against IGoR. A later analysis scored TCR-TCR, TCR-HLA and TCR-CMV co-occurrence with hypergeometric tests, applying a repertoire-size bias correction to TCR pairs. False discovery rates were estimated in a later analysis by permuting HLA or CMV assignments 20 times. In a later analysis, co-occurring TCRs were grouped using DBSCAN, with TCRdist sequence similarity added in when clustering inside HLA-allele-positive subsets. Repertoires with fewer than 30,000 or more than 120,000 public chains, plus five repertoires with anomalous nucleotide sharing, were excluded from co-occurrence clustering. This is the immuneACCESS table as TCRdb keeps it, with only in-frame sequences that have V and J called. A part of the clones is gone; compared with another copy, unresolved V genes explain less than half, and the rest is unexplained. V, J and clone size were drawn from that table, and D and trimming were deduced from the DNA. This sample lists 77,000 or so clones; around 78% were detected once. 1.5% to 2% of the sample is held by the ten biggest clonotypes.

The rearrangement combines TRBV18 with TRBJ1-1, with no D gene named confidently. The receptor was isolated from a man aged 40-49 years in good health and CMV-seronegative. Sequenced input: PBMCs. The DNA sequence is TGTGCCAGCTCACCCCAGGCGATGAACACTGAAGCTTTCTTT. Its translation reads: CASSPQAMNTEAFF.